This T cell receptor (beta chain) was obtained from a study of blood T cell repertoires in COVID-19. The wider study: Specimens from acute and convalescent COVID-19 originated in the United States, Italy and Spain. PBMCs, B-cell-depleted T cells, or T cells were the source of the cDNA or gDNA that made up the material.

Per the germline V gene, CDR1 is SGHAT and CDR2 is FQNNGV. The CDR3 is 15 residues long. J lost 4 bases, V lost 1 base, and 6 bases had no gene match. Original processing notes: Reference gene primer amplification yielded estimated nucleated cell counts. Libraries were prepared by immunoSEQ multiplex PCR; TCRdb keeps only in-frame clonotypes and omits some of them. V and J calls and clone size are copied from that table; D and trimming were computed from the DNA. Of about 170,000 clones listed, 75% to 90% are singletons. The chain has TRBV11-2 and TRBJ1-1; 7 positions match TRBD1. The TCR was taken from a woman in her fifties or sixties with acute or convalescent COVID-19. Material: peripheral blood. CDR3 sequence reads: CASSLGQGPGTEAFF. DNA of the CDR3: TGTGCCAGCAGCTTAGGACAGGGCCCCGGCACTGAAGCTTTCTTT.